The clone carrying this T cell receptor (beta chain) was seen ten or more times. No antigen is known for it. The germline V gene encodes CDR1 SGHNT and CDR2 YENEEA. Deletions cut 5 bases from V and 4 bases from J, with 20 bases between. This CDR3 has 16 residues. The data were obtained in a study of early T cells in non-severe SARS-CoV-2 infection. Findings and limits, study-wide: Clonotype matching in VDJdb favored anti-spike CD8 responses and did not capture private and CD4 specificities.

Individual cDNA molecules carried attached unique molecular identifiers. TCRdb reanalysed the 5' RACE reads using MiXCR and keeps one entry per CDR3 protein. Among about 56,000 distinct CDR3 sequences, over 10% were seen once, and the ten largest hold about 3%. The chain recombines TRBV11-3 with TRBJ1-1; no reliable D call. The receptor was isolated from an adult who was a healthcare worker with PCR-confirmed SARS-CoV-2 infection or an uninfected control (not recorded which). Sequencing was performed on whole blood. CDR3 sequence: CASSPRVLKRGTEAFF. CDR3 in DNA: TGTGCCAGCAGCCCGCGGGTCTTGAAACGGGGCACTGAAGCTTTCTTT.